This T cell receptor beta chain was identified in a study of T cell repertoires in cytomegalovirus infection. Whole-study context: Public TCR beta signatures marked donors with CMV infection and the matching HLA.

This CDR3 comprises 16 residues. CDR1 SGHTA and CDR2 FQGNSA come from the germline V gene. V was pared by 5 bases and J by 1 base, with 17 bases between. This clonotype has at least ten counts. Its antigen is currently unknown. TCRdb redid the calling of the reads with MiXCR, one entry per CDR3 protein. The sample has about 500,000 distinct CDR3 sequences, about 33% seen once. General observations from the study: Ex vivo, HLA-C-restricted CMV-specific TCR beta clonotypes prevailed over the rest of the response.

The rearrangement links TRBV7-2 to TRBJ1-1; D is unclear. This TCR derives from a human donor in good health (CMV status not recorded). Some clones in this sample may be carry-over from other donors' samples. The source was cultured PBMCs, collected from culture after CMV antigen stimulation. CDR3 sequence reads: CASSPWPDPSNTEAFF. The CDR3, as DNA: TGTGCCAGCAGCCCCTGGCCCGACCCATCGAACACTGAAGCTTTCTTT.